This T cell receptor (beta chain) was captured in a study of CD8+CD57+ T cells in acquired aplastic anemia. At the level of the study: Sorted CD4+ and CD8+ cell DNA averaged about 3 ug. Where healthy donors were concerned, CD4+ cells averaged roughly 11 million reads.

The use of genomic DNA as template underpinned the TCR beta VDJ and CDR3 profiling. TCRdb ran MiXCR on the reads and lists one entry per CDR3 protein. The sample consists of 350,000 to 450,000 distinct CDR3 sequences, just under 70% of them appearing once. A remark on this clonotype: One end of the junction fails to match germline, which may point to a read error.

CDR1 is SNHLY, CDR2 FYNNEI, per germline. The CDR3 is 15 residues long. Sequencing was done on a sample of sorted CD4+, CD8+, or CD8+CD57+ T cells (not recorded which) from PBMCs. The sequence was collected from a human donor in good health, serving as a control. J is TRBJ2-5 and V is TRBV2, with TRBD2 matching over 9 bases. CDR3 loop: CASSLEGGGAETQYF. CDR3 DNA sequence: TGCGCCAGCAGCTTGGAGGGCGGGGGGGCAGAGACCCAGTACTTC. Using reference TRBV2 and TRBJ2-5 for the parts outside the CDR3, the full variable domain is EPEVTQTPSHQVTQMGQEVILRCVPISNHLYFYWYRQILGQKVEFLVSFYNNEISEKSEIFDDQFSVERPDGSNFTLKIRSTKLEDSAMYFCASSLEGGGAETQYFGPGTRLLVL.